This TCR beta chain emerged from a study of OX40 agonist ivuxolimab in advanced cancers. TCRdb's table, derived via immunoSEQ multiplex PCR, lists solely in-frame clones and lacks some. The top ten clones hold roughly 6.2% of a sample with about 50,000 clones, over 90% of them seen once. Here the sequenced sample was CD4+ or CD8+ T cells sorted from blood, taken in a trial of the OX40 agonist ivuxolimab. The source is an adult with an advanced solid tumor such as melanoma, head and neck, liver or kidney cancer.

In DNA form, the CDR3 reads TGTGCCAGCGGGAACAGGGGATACTATGGCTACACCTTC. This sequence encodes CASGNRGYYGYTF. The chain recombines TRBV28 with TRBJ1-2; 7 bases are shared with TRBD1. This CDR3 has 13 amino acids. V gave up 8 bases and J gave up 3 bases; unmatched junction bases: 6. Germline loops: CDR1 MDHEN, CDR2 SYDVKM.